The rows below give T cell receptor beta chains drawn from one sample of a study of blood T cells in healthy people across ages. Each CDR3 protein is one row after TCRdb ran MiXCR on the 5' RACE reads. Of 1.5 million to 2 million distinct CDR3 sequences listed, approximately 50% are singletons. Sequences were obtained from blood. The receptors were sampled from a woman aged 40-49 years in good health. CDR3s include the opening cysteine and the closing phenylalanine or tryptophan. A D gene is named only where the DNA matches it firmly. The listing skips clone size in some rows; elsewhere it reads once, few, many or a size class.

V gene: TRBV6-5
CDR3 length: 15
D gene: .
J gene: TRBJ2-5
clone size: .
CDR3 DNA: TGTGCCAACAGTTACGGGGTGCCGGTACCAGAGACCCAGTACTTC
CDR3 protein: CANSYGVPVPETQYF

V gene: TRBV24-1
CDR3 length: 12
D gene: .
J gene: TRBJ2-7
clone size: few
CDR3 DNA: TGTGCCACCAGTGAGAACAGTTACGAGCAGTACTTC
CDR3 protein: CATSENSYEQYF

V gene: TRBV13
CDR3 length: 13
D gene: .
J gene: TRBJ2-7
clone size: .
CDR3 DNA: TGTGCCCGCAGCATAAGAAGGTTAAACGAGCAGTACTTC
CDR3 protein: CARSIRRLNEQYF

V gene: TRBV5-1
CDR3 length: 17
D gene: TRBD2
J gene: TRBJ2-1
clone size: .
CDR3 DNA: TGCGCCAGCAGCTCCGGACTAGCGGGGGGGCAGTACAATGAGCAGTTCTTC
CDR3 protein: CASSSGLAGGQYNEQFF

V gene: TRBV29-1
CDR3 length: 13
D gene: .
J gene: TRBJ1-5
clone size: once
CDR3 DNA: TGCAGCGGAGCTACAGGGTACAATCAGCCCCAGCATTTT
CDR3 protein: CSGATGYNQPQHF

V gene: TRBV7-2
CDR3 length: 15
D gene: TRBD2
J gene: TRBJ2-1
clone size: .
CDR3 DNA: TGTGCCAGCAGCACTCTAGCGGGGGGCTGGAGTGAGCAGTTCTTC
CDR3 protein: CASSTLAGGWSEQFF

V gene: TRBV25-1
CDR3 length: 15
D gene: .
J gene: TRBJ1-5
clone size: once
CDR3 DNA: TGTGCCAGCAGTGAATCGGGGGGGCAGAATCAGCCCCAGCATTTT
CDR3 protein: CASSESGGQNQPQHF

V gene: TRBV7-2
CDR3 length: 12
D gene: TRBD1
J gene: TRBJ1-1
clone size: .
CDR3 DNA: TGTGGTAGTGGACAGGGGAACACTGAAGCTTTCTTT
CDR3 protein: CGSGQGNTEAFF

V gene: TRBV20-1
CDR3 length: 14
D gene: TRBD1
J gene: TRBJ1-5
clone size: .
CDR3 DNA: TGCAGTGCAGATCCGGGACAGGGAGGTCAGCCCCAGCATTTT
CDR3 protein: CSADPGQGGQPQHF

V gene: TRBV21-1
CDR3 length: 16
D gene: .
J gene: TRBJ1-5
clone size: .
CDR3 DNA: TGTGCCAGCAGCAATCAGGGGAATCGGTGGAATCAGCCCCAGCATTTT
CDR3 protein: CASSNQGNRWNQPQHF

V gene: TRBV20-1
CDR3 length: 16
D gene: .
J gene: TRBJ2-1
clone size: .
CDR3 DNA: TGCAGTGCTAGAGATTGGGGTGTAGACCAACACAATAAGCAGTTCTTC
CDR3 protein: CSARDWGVDQHNKQFF

V gene: TRBV29-1
CDR3 length: 12
D gene: TRBD2
J gene: TRBJ2-5
clone size: few
CDR3 DNA: TGCAGCGCCGGGGGGGGTTGGGAGACCCAGTACTTC
CDR3 protein: CSAGGGWETQYF

V gene: TRBV6-5
CDR3 length: 16
D gene: .
J gene: TRBJ1-4
clone size: .
CDR3 DNA: TGTGCCAGCAGTTACGGTTCCGGGACGGGAAATGAAAAACTGTTTTTT
CDR3 protein: CASSYGSGTGNEKLFF

V gene: TRBV15
CDR3 length: 17
D gene: .
J gene: TRBJ2-7
clone size: .
CDR3 DNA: TGTGCCACCAGCAGAGATTACGGGGGGCAAAGCTCCTACGAGCAGTACTTC
CDR3 protein: CATSRDYGGQSSYEQYF

V gene: TRBV20-1
CDR3 length: 14
D gene: TRBD2
J gene: TRBJ2-5
clone size: .
CDR3 DNA: TGCAGTGCTCCTACTAGCGGGCTGTGGGAGACCCAGTACTTC
CDR3 protein: CSAPTSGLWETQYF